These T cell receptor beta chains were read from a single sample in a study of blood T cells in healthy people across ages. From the 5' RACE reads, TCRdb called clonotypes with MiXCR, one entry per CDR3 protein. Counted here are 600,000 to 850,000 distinct CDR3 sequences, roughly 45% occurring once; the ten biggest clones make up less than 25%. Sequencing used blood. These receptors came from a woman aged 55-69 years in good health. The CDR3 runs from the conserved cysteine through the conserved F or W. A D gene is named only where the DNA matches it firmly. Clone size appears in some rows only: once, few, many, or a class for an expanded clone.

abundance: NA
d_gene: TRBD1
v_gene: TRBV7-8
j_gene: TRBJ1-4
CDR3nt: TGTGCCAGCAGCTTAGCTGGACAGGGAAGAAAACTGTTTTTT
CDR3aa: CASSLAGQGRKLFF

abundance: NA
d_gene: TRBD2
v_gene: TRBV18
j_gene: TRBJ2-7
CDR3nt: TGTGCCAGCTCACCAGGGGGTCTAGCGGGAGCGCGAGAGCAGTACTTC
CDR3aa: CASSPGGLAGAREQYF

abundance: NA
d_gene: NA
v_gene: TRBV29-1
j_gene: TRBJ1-1
CDR3nt: TGCAGCGTGGCAGGGATTTACACTGAAGCTTTCTTT
CDR3aa: CSVAGIYTEAFF

abundance: NA
d_gene: TRBD2
v_gene: TRBV6-4
j_gene: TRBJ2-1
CDR3nt: TGTGCCAGCAGTCCGGGACTAGCGACCTACAATGAGCAGTTCTTC
CDR3aa: CASSPGLATYNEQFF

abundance: NA
d_gene: TRBD1
v_gene: TRBV5-1
j_gene: TRBJ2-7
CDR3nt: TGCGCCAGCAGCTCCCGGGACAGAGGAGTATACGAGCAGTACTTC
CDR3aa: CASSSRDRGVYEQYF

abundance: NA
d_gene: NA
v_gene: TRBV7-3
j_gene: TRBJ2-1
CDR3nt: TGTGCCAGCAGCCTCGAGGCGGTGGTCCCAGGGAATGAGCAGTTCTTC
CDR3aa: CASSLEAVVPGNEQFF

abundance: NA
d_gene: NA
v_gene: TRBV10-3
j_gene: TRBJ1-2
CDR3nt: TGTGCCACCGGACAGCCTGCTAACTATGGCTACACCTTC
CDR3aa: CATGQPANYGYTF

abundance: NA
d_gene: NA
v_gene: TRBV6-5
j_gene: TRBJ2-4
CDR3nt: TGTGCCAGCAGTCAATATCGGTCGGCCAAAAACATTCAGTACTTC
CDR3aa: CASSQYRSAKNIQYF

abundance: NA
d_gene: TRBD1
v_gene: TRBV20-1
j_gene: TRBJ2-1
CDR3nt: TGCAGTGCCGTGGGACAGGGGGGCTACAATGAGCAGTTCTTC
CDR3aa: CSAVGQGGYNEQFF

abundance: NA
d_gene: NA
v_gene: TRBV5-1
j_gene: TRBJ2-7
CDR3nt: TGCGCCAGCAGCTTGGCCCCGACGGCAGCCTACGAGCAGTACTTC
CDR3aa: CASSLAPTAAYEQYF

abundance: NA
d_gene: TRBD1
v_gene: TRBV7-9
j_gene: TRBJ1-1
CDR3nt: TGTGCCAGCAGCTTAGGGGGAATGCGTCTCACAGGGGCAACTGAAGCTTTCTTT
CDR3aa: CASSLGGMRLTGATEAFF

abundance: NA
d_gene: NA
v_gene: TRBV11-3
j_gene: TRBJ2-1
CDR3nt: TGTGCCAGCAGCTTCGGGACTCGGCAGTTCTTC
CDR3aa: CASSFGTRQFF

abundance: few
d_gene: NA
v_gene: TRBV7-9
j_gene: TRBJ2-1
CDR3nt: TGTGCCAGCAGCTTTCGAGGGGTGGGAAATGAGCAGTTCTTC
CDR3aa: CASSFRGVGNEQFF

abundance: few
d_gene: TRBD2
v_gene: TRBV3-1
j_gene: TRBJ2-7
CDR3nt: TGTGCCAGCAGCCAAGGGGGGGGCAGCGGGGGTTACGAGCAGTACTTC
CDR3aa: CASSQGGGSGGYEQYF

abundance: NA
d_gene: NA
v_gene: TRBV7-3
j_gene: TRBJ2-1
CDR3nt: TGTGCCAGCAGCTCGAGCGCGCAGGGACGGGCTGAGCAGTTCTTC
CDR3aa: CASSSSAQGRAEQFF

abundance: NA
d_gene: NA
v_gene: TRBV27
j_gene: TRBJ2-1
CDR3nt: TGTGCCAGCAGTTTGCTTACTAGGAGTGAGCAGTTCTTC
CDR3aa: CASSLLTRSEQFF

abundance: NA
d_gene: TRBD1
v_gene: TRBV7-3
j_gene: TRBJ1-2
CDR3nt: TGTGCCAGCAGCCCGACCGGGACAGGAGGAGGCTACACCTTC
CDR3aa: CASSPTGTGGGYTF